This TCR beta chain was obtained from a study of control samples from healthy donors and cancer patients. The V gene lost 5 bases and the J gene lost 0 bases, with 4 bases spanning the gap. This CDR3 is built from 12 residues. In germline, CDR1 is LNHDA, CDR2 SQIVND (reference sequence). Clones were read by immunoSEQ multiplex PCR, and TCRdb kept only the in-frame ones, dropping some. The table shows 150,000 or so clones, with 88% occurring only once. The chain employs TRBV19 and TRBJ1-1; D uncertain. The clonotype comes from a young man in good health. The sequenced sample consisted of blood. CDR3 amino acids: CASSAMNTEAFF. In nucleotides, the CDR3 is TGTGCCAGTAGTGCCATGAACACTGAAGCTTTCTTT.